These T cell receptor beta chains were read from a single sample in a study of blood T cell repertoires in COVID-19. Clones were read by immunoSEQ multiplex PCR, and TCRdb kept only the in-frame ones, dropping some. The profile shows about 110,000 clones, 89% of them singletons. The sequencing sample was made of peripheral blood. These TCRs come from a man aged 40-49 years with active or convalescent COVID-19. Both conserved end residues are part of each CDR3. A D gene is named only where the DNA matches it firmly. The listing skips clone size in some rows; elsewhere it reads once, few, many or a size class.

clone_size d_call j_call v_call cdr3_nt cdr3_aa
- TRBD1 TRBJ1-5 TRBV2 TGTGCCAGCAGTGAAGCGGACAGGGGTGGCAATCAGCCCCAGCATTTT CASSEADRGGNQPQHF
- TRBD1 TRBJ1-1 TRBV9 TGTGCCAGCAGCCCCGGACAGGGGGGCTTCACTGAAGCTTTCTTT CASSPGQGGFTEAFF
few - TRBJ1-3 TRBV29-1 TGCAGCGTCGTGGGGGGGACTGCTGGAAACACCATATATTTT CSVVGGTAGNTIYF
- - TRBJ2-1 TRBV19 TGTGCCAGTAGTGATCCGAGCTCCTACAATGAGCAGTTCTTC CASSDPSSYNEQFF
- - TRBJ2-7 TRBV27 TGTGCCAGCAGCTTAGGGGGGACCCACGCCCTCTACGAGCAGTACTTC CASSLGGTHALYEQYF
many - TRBJ1-6 TRBV18 TGTGCCAGCTCACCGGGTCTCTTCAGGGATTCACCCCTCCACTTT CASSPGLFRDSPLHF
- TRBD2 TRBJ2-3 TRBV18 TGTGCCAGCTCACCACTAGCGGGAGACGATACGCAGTATTTT CASSPLAGDDTQYF
- TRBD1 TRBJ1-2 TRBV28 TGTGCCAGCAGTTCCGCAGGGGGCGCCGGCTATGGCTACACCTTC CASSSAGGAGYGYTF
once - TRBJ1-2 TRBV29-1 TGCAGCGTTGAAGATCAGGTGGTAGGATATGGCTACACCTTC CSVEDQVVGYGYTF
- - TRBJ1-1 TRBV24-1 TGTGCCACCAGTGATTCGGGGGGGGGCACTGAAGCTTTCTTT CATSDSGGGTEAFF
- TRBD1 TRBJ2-2 TRBV6-5 TGTGCCAGCAGCAGGGGACAGCAGCTTACCGGGGAGCTGTTTTTT CASSRGQQLTGELFF
- TRBD2 TRBJ2-7 TRBV28 TGTGCCAGCAGCCCCTCGGCGGGAGTGCTCTACGAGCAGTACTTC CASSPSAGVLYEQYF
few - TRBJ2-2 TRBV27 TGTGCCAGCAGTCCCAGGGCGGTGACCGGGGAGCTGTTTTTT CASSPRAVTGELFF
few TRBD2 TRBJ2-2 TRBV14 TGTGCCAGCAGCCTGACTAGCGGGAAGTGGGTGAACGGGGAGCTGTTTTTT CASSLTSGKWVNGELFF
once - TRBJ2-1 TRBV6-5 TGTGCCAGCAGTTACTATGGCGGGCCTGACTACAATGAGCAGTTCTTC CASSYYGGPDYNEQFF
- - TRBJ1-2 TRBV18 TGTGCCAGCTCACCTACAGCTAACTATGGCTACACCTTC CASSPTANYGYTF
- - TRBJ2-1 TRBV7-2 TGTGCCAGCAGCTTAGTCTTCACAAACAATGAGCAGTTCTTC CASSLVFTNNEQFF
- - TRBJ1-5 TRBV28 TGTGCCGCCTACGCCCAGGATGGTCAGCCCCAGCATTTT CAAYAQDGQPQHF
- - TRBJ2-1 TRBV7-6 TGTGCCAGCAGCCTCCTCACTAGGAGCTCCTACAATGAGCAGTTCTTC CASSLLTRSSYNEQFF
- - TRBJ1-1 TRBV20-1 TGCAGTGCTAGAAAGCTCACTGAAGCTTTCTTT CSARKLTEAFF
- TRBD2 TRBJ2-7 TRBV7-6 TGTGCCAGCAGCTTTACTCCTCCGACTAGCGGGCTTTCCTACGAGCAGTACTTC CASSFTPPTSGLSYEQYF
few TRBD1 TRBJ1-5 TRBV7-8 TGTGCCAGCAGCCCCGGGACAGTCAATCAGCCCCAGCATTTT CASSPGTVNQPQHF
- - TRBJ2-6 TRBV5-8 TGTGCCAGCAGCCAGGGATCCTCTGGGGCCAACGTCCTGACTTTC CASSQGSSGANVLTF
- - TRBJ1-5 TRBV9 TGTGCCAGCAGCGTATCCGGGGTCGGCCAGCCCCAGCATTTT CASSVSGVGQPQHF
- - TRBJ1-5 TRBV11-2 TGTGCCAGCAGCACCGTCCACGGTCAGCCCCAGCATTTT CASSTVHGQPQHF
once TRBD1 TRBJ1-5 TRBV10-2 TGCGCCAGCAGTGTGATAGGGACAGGTCAGCCCCAGCATTTT CASSVIGTGQPQHF
- TRBD1 TRBJ2-7 TRBV28 TGTGCCAGCAGTCCGGGACAGGGGTTAGGCGAGCAGTACTTC CASSPGQGLGEQYF
once TRBD1 TRBJ2-5 TRBV7-2 TGTGCCAGCAGTTCATTTAGGACAGGTGCTTTTCCTGAGACCCAGTACTTC CASSSFRTGAFPETQYF
- - TRBJ1-1 TRBV3-1/TRBV3-2 TGTGCCAGCAGCCAAGCGGACAAGAACACTGAAGCTTTCTTT CASSQADKNTEAFF
once TRBD2 TRBJ2-1 TRBV11-2 TGTGCCAGCAGCTTAATGCTAGCGGGACGGTTGAATGAGCAGTTCTTC CASSLMLAGRLNEQFF
once TRBD1 TRBJ2-1 TRBV7-2 TGTGCCAGCAGCACCCGGACAGGACCCGATGAGCAGTTCTTC CASSTRTGPDEQFF
- TRBD1 TRBJ2-7 TRBV6-5 TGTGCCAGCAGTCGACAGGGGTACGAGCAGTACTTC CASSRQGYEQYF
- TRBD1 TRBJ1-1 TRBV5-6 TGTGCCAGCAGCCCCAAGACAGGGGGTGAAGCTTTCTTT CASSPKTGGEAFF
- TRBD1 TRBJ2-7 TRBV14 TGTGCCAGCAGCCCTTGGGACAGGCCCTACGAGCAGTACTTC CASSPWDRPYEQYF
- TRBD1 TRBJ1-1 TRBV28 TGTGCCAGCAGTGCCCCGGACAGGCGGGATCATGGAGCTTTCTTT CASSAPDRRDHGAFF
- TRBD1 TRBJ2-6 TRBV3-1/TRBV3-2 TGTGCCAGCAGCCCCTTGGACAGGACGGACTCTGGGGCCAACGTCCTGACTTTC CASSPLDRTDSGANVLTF
few - TRBJ2-3 TRBV14 TGTGCCAGCAGCCAGGATCCAGGCTGGGTGACGCTCACAGATACGCAGTATTTT CASSQDPGWVTLTDTQYF
- TRBD1 TRBJ1-5 TRBV11-2 TGTGCCAGCAGCAAGGGACAGGGGGGTCAGCCCCAGCATTTT CASSKGQGGQPQHF
- - TRBJ1-1 TRBV5-8 TGTGCCAGCAACTCCGGGACTGCCGGACGGGTGAACACTGAAGCTTTCTTT CASNSGTAGRVNTEAFF
- - TRBJ2-2 TRBV12-3/TRBV12-4 TGTGCCAGCAGTTTCCAGGGGCTCGAGCTGTTTTTT CASSFQGLELFF
- TRBD1 TRBJ1-2 TRBV4-1 TGCGCCAGCAGCCAAGATCGCCCCGGGACAGGGGGTTACTACGCCTTC CASSQDRPGTGGYYAF
- - TRBJ2-5 TRBV15 TGTGCCACCAGCAGAGAGATCGCCGGAGGCGAGTGGGAGACCCAGTACTTC CATSREIAGGEWETQYF
- - TRBJ2-5 TRBV5-1 TGCGCCAGCAGCTTAGAGATAAAAGAGACCCAGTACTTC CASSLEIKETQYF
- TRBD2 TRBJ2-1 TRBV7-7 TGTGCCAGCAGCCTGACTAGCGGGAGTGGCAATGAGCAGTTCTTC CASSLTSGSGNEQFF
- - TRBJ1-1 TRBV28 TGTGCCAGCAGTATTCCGGGGACCGGGGGAGCTTTCTTT CASSIPGTGGAFF
- TRBD2 TRBJ2-1 TRBV6-1 TGTGCCAGCAGTGTAGCGGGAGCAGGCAATGAGCAGTTCTTC CASSVAGAGNEQFF
few - TRBJ1-2 TRBV25-1 TGTGCCAGCAAAGAGTACTATGGCTACACCTTC CASKEYYGYTF
- TRBD2 TRBJ2-7 TRBV11-2 TGTGCCAGCAGCTTCGGGACTAGTGTTACTAGGATCTTC CASSFGTSVTRIF